This T cell receptor beta chain was retrieved from a study of cytomegalovirus exposure and HLA in healthy donors. Study-level results: Specific recognition of CMV antigens was confirmed in vitro for a few chains (all CMV-associated). A later analysis linked 15,000 to 20,000 TCR beta sequences to HLA alleles at 0.05 false discovery rate. About 180 TCR beta chains were listed as cytomegalovirus-associated.

Note on this clone: Its antigen is unknown.

Germline V gene sequence: CDR1 SGHRS, CDR2 YFSETQ. CDR3 size: 12 residues. V gave up 5 bases and J gave up 2 bases, with 8 bases separating them. 13 Jbeta primers and 60 Vbeta primers were used for the PCR. TCRdb's table, derived via immunoSEQ multiplex PCR, lists solely in-frame clones and lacks some. There are around 130,000 clones in the sample; 66% occur only once, and approximately 1.5% lies in the top ten. The TCR sequence derives from a man between 18 and 35 years old in good health and CMV-seronegative. The specimen sequenced was PBMCs. This chain joins TRBV5-1 and TRBJ2-7; D is unresolved. As DNA, the CDR3 is TGCGCCAGCAGTGAGACAACCTACGAGCAGTACTTC. This codes for CASSETTYEQYF.